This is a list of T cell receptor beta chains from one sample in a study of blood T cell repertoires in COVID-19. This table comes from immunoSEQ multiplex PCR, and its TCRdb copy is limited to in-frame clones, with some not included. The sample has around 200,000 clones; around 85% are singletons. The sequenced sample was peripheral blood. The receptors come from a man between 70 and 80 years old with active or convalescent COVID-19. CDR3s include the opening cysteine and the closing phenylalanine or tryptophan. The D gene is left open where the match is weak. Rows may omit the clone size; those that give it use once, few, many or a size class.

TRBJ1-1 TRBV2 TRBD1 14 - TGTGCCAGCAACTTCATCCGGACAGGGGCTGAAGCTTTCTTT CASNFIRTGAEAFF
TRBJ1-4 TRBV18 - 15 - TGTGCCAGCTCACCACCGGGCCTCACTGATGAAAAACTGTTTTTT CASSPPGLTDEKLFF
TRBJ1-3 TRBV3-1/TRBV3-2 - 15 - TGTGCCAGCAGCCAACCCCCCGGTCCTGGAAACACCATATATTTT CASSQPPGPGNTIYF
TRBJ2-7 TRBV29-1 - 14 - TGCAGCGCCTACGTGGGCCGGTCCCTACGAGAGCAGTACTTC CSAYVGRSLREQYF
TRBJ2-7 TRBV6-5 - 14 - TGTGCCAGCAGTCCGGGTCCGAGCTCCTACGAGCAGTACTTC CASSPGPSSYEQYF
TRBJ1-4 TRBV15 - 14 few TGTGCCACCAGCCTGGGAGCAACTAATGAAAAACTGTTTTTT CATSLGATNEKLFF
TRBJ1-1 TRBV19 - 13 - TGTGCCAGTAGTAGGGCCGGGAGAGCTGAAGCTTTCTTT CASSRAGRAEAFF
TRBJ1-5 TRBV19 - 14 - TGTGCCAGTAGTCACGGGGAGAGCAATCAGCCCCAGCATTTT CASSHGESNQPQHF
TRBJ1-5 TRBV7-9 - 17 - TGTGCCAGCAGCCCAGGGCTGGGAGGGCCCGGGAATCAGCCCCAGCATTTT CASSPGLGGPGNQPQHF
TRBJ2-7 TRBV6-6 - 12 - TGTGCCAGCAGTCCCCGAGGGTACGAGCAGTACTTC CASSPRGYEQYF